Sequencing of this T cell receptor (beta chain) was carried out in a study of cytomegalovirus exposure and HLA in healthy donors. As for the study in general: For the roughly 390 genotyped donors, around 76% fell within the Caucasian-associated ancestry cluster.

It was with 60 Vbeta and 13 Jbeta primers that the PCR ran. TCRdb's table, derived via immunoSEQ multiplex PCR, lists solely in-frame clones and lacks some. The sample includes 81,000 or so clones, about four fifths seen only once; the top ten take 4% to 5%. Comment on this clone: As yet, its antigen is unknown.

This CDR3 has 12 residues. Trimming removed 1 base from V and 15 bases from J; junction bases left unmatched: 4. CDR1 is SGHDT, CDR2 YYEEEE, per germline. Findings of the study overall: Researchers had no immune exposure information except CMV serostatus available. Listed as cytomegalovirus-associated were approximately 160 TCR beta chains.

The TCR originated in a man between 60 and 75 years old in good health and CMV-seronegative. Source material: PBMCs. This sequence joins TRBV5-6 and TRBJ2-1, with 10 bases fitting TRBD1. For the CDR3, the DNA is TGTGCCAGCAGCTTGACCCGGGACAGGGGGTTCTTC. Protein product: CASSLTRDRGFF.